This TCR beta chain was captured by sequencing in a study of response to subunit inactivated influenza vaccine. Study-level findings and limits: Authors suggested each seasonal influenza vaccination recruits few new T cells.

This clonotype was counted a few times. Its antigen is unknown. Via MiXCR, TCRdb re-called the RT-PCR reads, giving one row per CDR3 protein. The sample includes roughly 700,000 distinct CDR3 sequences, 15% to 17% of them seen just once. The CDR3 contains 15 residues. Unmatched junction bases numbered 10, after V lost 6 bases and J lost 8 bases. V and J are TRBV12-3 or TRBV12-4 and TRBJ2-1; TRBD1 agrees at 10 bases. The TCR originated in a man over 45 who received an inactivated influenza vaccine. The material sequenced was PBMCs from blood, taken approximately 12 days after vaccination. CDR3 bases: TGTGCCAGCAGCCCAGACAGGGGGCGTGGGTATGAGCAGTTCTTC. Its translation: CASSPDRGRGYEQFF.